A selection of T cell receptor beta chains follows, all from one sample in a study of blood T cell repertoires in COVID-19. Sequencing was performed with immunoSEQ multiplex PCR; in TCRdb, only in-frame clones are kept and a portion is missing. This table has tens of thousands of clones, about 92% appearing once. Sequenced input: peripheral blood. These receptors were collected from a man between 45 and 60 years old with acute or convalescent COVID-19. The conserved cysteine and the conserved F or W are not part of the CDR3 here. D genes are given only for firm matches.

-	14	TRBV7-8	TRBJ2-7	ASSLAVWRDRYEQY
TRBD1	13	TRBV6-6	TRBJ1-5	ASSYGTATTQPQH
TRBD2	13	TRBV29-1	TRBJ2-1	SVATRLAVNNEQF
-	15	TRBV4-2	TRBJ2-3	ASSQLQQGTGTDTQY
-	11	TRBV5-4	TRBJ1-2	ASSLGQFYGYT
TRBD1	15	TRBV4-1	TRBJ1-6	ASSQGAGGFYNSPLH
TRBD1	12	TRBV28	TRBJ1-5	ASHGTGGYQPQH
TRBD1	15	TRBV28	TRBJ1-2	ASQSPGTGQEGYGYT
TRBD1	12	TRBV7-9	TRBJ2-5	ASSFRDRDRTQY
-	13	TRBV19	TRBJ1-6	ASSREGRINSPLH
-	11	TRBV7-3	TRBJ2-3	ASSWSVVDTQY
-	11	TRBV29-1	TRBJ2-5	SASRVSQETQY
TRBD2	12	TRBV5-4	TRBJ2-7	ASSLGAGDYEQY
-	8	TRBV2	TRBJ2-7	ASQGFEQY
TRBD1	13	TRBV6-5	TRBJ2-3	ASSYSGGTSDTQY
TRBD2	11	TRBV10-1	TRBJ2-3	ASSGDYTDTQY
-	16	TRBV27	TRBJ2-2	ASSSNDMGARNTGELF
TRBD1	15	TRBV29-1	TRBJ2-6	SVALGQGASGANVLT
TRBD2	12	TRBV28	TRBJ2-1	ASSQSGGYNEQF
-	13	TRBV27	TRBJ1-5	ASSPVEGYNQPQH
-	14	TRBV9	TRBJ1-4	ASSVGSGVTNEKLF
TRBD1	13	TRBV6-6	TRBJ1-5	ASMKDRYSNQPQH
-	13	TRBV6-2/TRBV6-3	TRBJ1-6	ASSYSGNWDSPLH
TRBD1	14	TRBV7-9	TRBJ1-2	ASSLKSGGQGRGYT
-	14	TRBV6-1	TRBJ2-4	ASSDAGTIGGNIQY
-	14	TRBV9	TRBJ2-5	ASSVHLGESGETQY
TRBD1	10	TRBV2	TRBJ1-1	AGGEQGVEAF
-	14	TRBV2	TRBJ1-5	ASSEGSGNSIKPQH
-	9	TRBV5-1	TRBJ2-2	ASTGPGELF
-	11	TRBV30	TRBJ1-4	AWSVRGNEKLF
TRBD2	13	TRBV7-2	TRBJ2-7	AGCRLAGGPYEQY
-	11	TRBV19	TRBJ1-2	ASSPPDSYGYT
-	11	TRBV5-4	TRBJ2-3	ASSLYSLDTQY
-	13	TRBV28	TRBJ1-5	ASSAAGVVNQPQH
TRBD2	15	TRBV4-1	TRBJ2-7	ASSQLPSGTPSYEQY
-	12	TRBV28	TRBJ2-1	ASSFPASEVEQF
-	10	TRBV28	TRBJ1-1	ASRRYSYEAF
TRBD1	9	TRBV29-1	TRBJ1-2	SAGQNYGYT
TRBD1	12	TRBV6-4	TRBJ1-2	ASSEQGVGYGYT
-	12	TRBV27	TRBJ2-2	ASREGVSTGELF
-	12	TRBV7-3	TRBJ2-3	ASSLKGAGYTQY
-	15	TRBV27	TRBJ2-3	ASRPSPSGLSTDTQY
TRBD2	9	TRBV12-3/TRBV12-4	TRBJ2-1	ASTMGLASF
-	9	TRBV7-8	TRBJ2-3	ASSTTDTQY
TRBD2	12	TRBV5-1	TRBJ2-1	ASRLAGPGNEQF
TRBD1	14	TRBV19	TRBJ2-1	ASSVLGTGKYNEQF
-	14	TRBV7-9	TRBJ1-2	ASSLEPRGINYGYT
TRBD1	11	TRBV2	TRBJ2-1	ASSVQGVSEQF
-	10	TRBV6-2/TRBV6-3	TRBJ1-2	ASSWGLDGYT
TRBD1	13	TRBV30	TRBJ1-4	AWSQGTASNEKLF
-	13	TRBV5-4	TRBJ1-2	ASTVQGPGFYGYT
TRBD1	12	TRBV6-1	TRBJ1-5	ASSSRQGYQPQH
-	13	TRBV28	TRBJ1-5	ASSHQGNSNQPQH
-	11	TRBV10-3	TRBJ1-6	ASLGAYNSPLH
TRBD1	13	TRBV28	TRBJ2-3	ASSPGQHSTDTQY
-	10	TRBV12-3/TRBV12-4	TRBJ2-7	ASSSDSLEQY
TRBD1	12	TRBV28	TRBJ1-1	ASSLSGQYTEAF